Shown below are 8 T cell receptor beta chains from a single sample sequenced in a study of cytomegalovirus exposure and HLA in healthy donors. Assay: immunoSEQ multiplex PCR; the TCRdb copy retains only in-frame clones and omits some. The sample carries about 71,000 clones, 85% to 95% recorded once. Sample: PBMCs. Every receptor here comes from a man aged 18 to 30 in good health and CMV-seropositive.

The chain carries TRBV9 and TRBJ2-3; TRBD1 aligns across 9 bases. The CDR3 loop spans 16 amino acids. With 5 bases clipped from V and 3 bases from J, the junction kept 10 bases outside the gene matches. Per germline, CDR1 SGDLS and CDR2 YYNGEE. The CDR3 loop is CASRTGGTGRTDTQYF. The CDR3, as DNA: TGTGCCAGCAGGACCGGCGGGACAGGGAGGACAGATACGCAGTATTTT.

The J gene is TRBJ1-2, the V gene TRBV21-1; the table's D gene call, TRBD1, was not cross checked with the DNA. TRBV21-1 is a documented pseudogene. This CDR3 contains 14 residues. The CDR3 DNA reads TGTGCCAGTCAAGGGGGCAGAGGGAACTATGGCTACACCTTC. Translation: CASQGGRGNYGYTF.

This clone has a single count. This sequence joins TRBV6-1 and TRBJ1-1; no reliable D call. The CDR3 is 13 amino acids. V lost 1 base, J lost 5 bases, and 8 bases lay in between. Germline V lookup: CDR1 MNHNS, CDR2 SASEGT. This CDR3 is CASSEVRETEAFF. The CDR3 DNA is TGTGCCAGCAGTGAAGTGCGGGAGACTGAAGCTTTCTTT.

The CDR3 spells CAIKLDRGGEQYF. CDR3 coding DNA: TGTGCCATCAAGCTTGACAGGGGGGGGGAGCAGTACTTC. J is TRBJ2-7 and V is TRBV10-3; 9 bases match TRBD1. CDR1 and CDR2 from the germline V gene are ENHRY and SYGVKD. After removal of 7 bases from V and 7 bases from J, the junction contained 8 bases not matched to a gene. The CDR3 has 13 amino acids.

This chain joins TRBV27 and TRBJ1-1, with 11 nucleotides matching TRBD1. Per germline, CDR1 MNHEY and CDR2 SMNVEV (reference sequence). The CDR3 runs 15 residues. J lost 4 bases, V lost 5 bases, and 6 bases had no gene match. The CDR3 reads CASSPGQGAITEAFF. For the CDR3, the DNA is TGTGCCAGCAGTCCTGGACAGGGGGCGATCACTGAAGCTTTCTTT.

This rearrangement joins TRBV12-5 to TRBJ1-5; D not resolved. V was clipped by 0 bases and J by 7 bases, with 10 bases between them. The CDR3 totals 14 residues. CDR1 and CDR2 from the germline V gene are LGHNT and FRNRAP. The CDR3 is CASGLVSGTQPQHF. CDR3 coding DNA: TGTGCTAGTGGTTTGGTATCAGGCACCCAGCCCCAGCATTTT.

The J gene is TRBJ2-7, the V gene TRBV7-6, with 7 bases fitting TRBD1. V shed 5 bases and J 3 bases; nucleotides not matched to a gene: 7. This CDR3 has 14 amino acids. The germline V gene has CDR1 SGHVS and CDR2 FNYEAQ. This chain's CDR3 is CASSPGGSVYEQYF. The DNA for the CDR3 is TGTGCCAGCAGCCCAGGGGGTTCCGTCTACGAGCAGTACTTC. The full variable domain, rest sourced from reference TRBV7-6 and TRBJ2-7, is GAGVSQSPRYKVTKRGQDVALRCDPISGHVSLYWYRQALGQGPEFLTYFNYEAQQDKSGLPNDRFSAERPEGSISTLTIQRTEQRDSAMYRCASSPGGSVYEQYFGPGTRLTVT.

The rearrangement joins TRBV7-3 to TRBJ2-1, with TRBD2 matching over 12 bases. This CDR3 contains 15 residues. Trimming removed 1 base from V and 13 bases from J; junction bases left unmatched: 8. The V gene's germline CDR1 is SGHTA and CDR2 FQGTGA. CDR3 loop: CASSLISSGRATQFF. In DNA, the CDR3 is TGTGCCAGCAGCTTAATTTCTAGCGGGAGGGCGACTCAGTTCTTC. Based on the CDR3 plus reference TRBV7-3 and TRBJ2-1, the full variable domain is GAGVSQTPSNKVTEKGKYVELRCDPISGHTALYWYRQSLGQGPEFLIYFQGTGAADDSGLPNDRFFAVRPEGSVSTLKIQRTERGDSAVYLCASSLISSGRATQFFGPGTRLTVL.